The entry below gives a single TCR beta chain sequence along with its context. A few counts support this clone. It lacks a known antigen. No base quality values were provided; no much bigger clone lies one nucleotide off. This entry belongs to a study of resident and recirculating memory T cells in vitiligo (dated by TCRdb to the late 2010s). Broadly, across the study: For TCR beta sequencing, each of a few stable vitiligo patients provided PBMCs along with epidermis taken by shave biopsy from two lesional and two nonlesional sites. Samples were homogenized without cell sorting just before genomic DNA extraction with the Qiagen DNeasy Blood & Tissue Kit. The goal of the human TCR beta sequencing was to check whether lesional vitiligo skin contained specific clones that differed from the clones found in nonlesional skin and blood.

Study-wide conclusions, independent of this receptor: Overlap and correlation analysis found no significant repertoire overlap between any two biopsies, even biopsies from the same patient, apart from each lesion compared with itself. No single dominant TCR clone was found, and clonality differed from one vitiligo lesion to another. TCR sequences were not shared across biopsy sites or across patients, which suggests that different T cell clones infiltrate different lesions, a pattern described as private specificity. Working out how much the T cell clones identified in the vitiligo lesions and the human Trm versus Tcm pools each contribute will require future mechanistic studies.

Vitiligo was considered stable when no change in lesions had been observed over the previous 6 months. For classification as stable, the absence of confetti depigmentation, a clinical sign of active vitiligo, was additionally required. Anyone who had been treated within the previous three months was excluded from the study. PBMCs were isolated from heparinized blood by Ficoll density gradient centrifugation and were subsequently flash-frozen. TCR beta chains were amplified from genomic DNA with the immunoSEQ hsTCRB kit. The immunoSEQ service sequenced the TCR beta libraries on an Illumina MiSeq instrument. On the authors' methods: Analysis of the repertoire data was performed with the immunoSEQ Analyzer. Sourced from immuneACCESS, this table was stored by TCRdb with only in-frame sequences that have V and J called. A share of the clones is absent; for the studies checked, an unresolved V gene accounts for under half, and the remainder has no known explanation. D and trimming come from the DNA, and the V and J calls and clone size come from that table. In all, the sample holds fewer than 85,000 clones, and under 95% of those were seen once. The top ten hold approximately 5.4% of the sample.

The CDR3 contains 14 residues, cysteine and phenylalanine counted. The only DNA kept is the CDR3, 42 bases in frame from the first base. Looking up the germline V gene (reference sequence) yields CDR1 GTSNPN and CDR2 SVGIG. V has 2 bases trimmed and J has 6 bases trimmed; junction bases matching no gene number 4. The chain is encoded by TRBV30 joined to TRBJ1-4; 9 central bases correspond to TRBD1. The sequence came from a male donor with vitiligo. The material sequenced was blood. The CDR3 reads CAWSHRGLDEKLFF. The nucleotide sequence is given as TGTGCCTGGAGTCACAGGGGGCTGGATGAAAAACTGTTTTTT.